The T cell receptor beta chain described here comes from a study of blood T cell repertoires in COVID-19. Study-wide background: Spain, Italy and the United States supplied samples that represented acute and convalescent COVID-19.

The V gene's germline CDR1 is GTSNPN and CDR2 SVGIG (reference sequence). The CDR3 is 12 residues long. The V end was cut by 5 bases, the J end by 6 bases, with 11 bases between. Per the study methods: Estimation of nucleated cell counts relied on the amplification of reference gene primers. Assay: immunoSEQ multiplex PCR; the TCRdb copy retains only in-frame clones and omits some. V and J calls plus clone size are reproduced from that table; the DNA served to infer D and trimming. This sample has some 160,000 clones, with nearly 80% found just once. The receptor's source is a woman of 80 years or more with acute or convalescent COVID-19. Sequenced: peripheral blood. This chain connects TRBV30 to TRBJ2-4; a possible D gene is TRBD1 (5 bases). In nucleotides, the CDR3 is TGTGCCTGGCGCTATCAGGGAAACATTCAGTACTTC. Its translation is CAWRYQGNIQYF.